The rows below give T cell receptor beta chains drawn from one sample of a study of beta chain features in type 1 diabetes. Profiling relied on immunoSEQ multiplex PCR, and the TCRdb table lists in-frame clones only, not all of them. The sample contains approximately 330,000 clones, more than 9.5% of which appear only once. Input material: naive CD4+ T cells from blood. Receptor source: a woman in her 30s in good health. Both conserved end residues are part of each CDR3. Fields, in order: J gene, V gene, clone size, D gene, CDR3 DNA, CDR3 protein. A D gene is named only where the DNA matches it firmly. Not every row has a clone size; where given, it reads once, few, many or a size class.

j_call: TRBJ2-7
v_call: TRBV6-5
clone_size: few
d_call: .
cdr3_nt: TGTGCCAGCAGTACCGGGATGGCCTACGAGCAGTACTTC
cdr3_aa: CASSTGMAYEQYF

j_call: TRBJ2-1
v_call: TRBV7-8
clone_size: few
d_call: TRBD2
cdr3_nt: TGTGCCAGCAGCGCTCTAGCGGGAGTTAGTGAGCAGTTCTTC
cdr3_aa: CASSALAGVSEQFF

j_call: TRBJ2-7
v_call: TRBV7-9
clone_size: few
d_call: .
cdr3_nt: TGTGCCAGCAGCCTGTCCTTAGCTTTCGCCTACGAGCAGTACTTC
cdr3_aa: CASSLSLAFAYEQYF

j_call: TRBJ2-5
v_call: TRBV7-2
clone_size: few
d_call: .
cdr3_nt: TGTGCCAGCATGTCCCGGGGGAAAGAGACCCAGTACTTC
cdr3_aa: CASMSRGKETQYF

j_call: TRBJ2-5
v_call: TRBV18
clone_size: .
d_call: .
cdr3_nt: TGTGCCAGCTCACCAGGGGCCCAAGAGACCCAGTACTTC
cdr3_aa: CASSPGAQETQYF

j_call: TRBJ1-2
v_call: TRBV28
clone_size: .
d_call: TRBD1
cdr3_nt: TGTGCCAGCAGTTTACCCGGGACAGGGATAGGCTACACCTTC
cdr3_aa: CASSLPGTGIGYTF

j_call: TRBJ2-1
v_call: TRBV5-4
clone_size: few
d_call: .
cdr3_nt: TGTGCCAGCAGCTTGGATCCGAGCTCCTACAATGAGCAGTTCTTC
cdr3_aa: CASSLDPSSYNEQFF

j_call: TRBJ1-5
v_call: TRBV19
clone_size: .
d_call: .
cdr3_nt: TGTGCCAGTAGTATGCTACAGGCTAGCAATCAGCCCCAGCATTTT
cdr3_aa: CASSMLQASNQPQHF

j_call: TRBJ2-3
v_call: TRBV30
clone_size: .
d_call: TRBD2
cdr3_nt: TGTGCCTGGAGTGTATCCGGACTAGCGCAAACGCAGTATTTT
cdr3_aa: CAWSVSGLAQTQYF

j_call: TRBJ2-5
v_call: TRBV4-1
clone_size: few
d_call: TRBD2
cdr3_nt: TGCGCCAGCAGCCAAGGGCGACTAGCGGGATCCTCTGGCTCCCGGGTCAAAGAGACCCAGTACTTC
cdr3_aa: CASSQGRLAGSSGSRVKETQYF

j_call: TRBJ2-1
v_call: TRBV9
clone_size: few
d_call: TRBD2
cdr3_nt: TGTGCCAGCAGCGTATCTGAGCGGGACTACAATGAGCAGTTCTTC
cdr3_aa: CASSVSERDYNEQFF

j_call: TRBJ1-1
v_call: TRBV28
clone_size: few
d_call: .
cdr3_nt: TGTGCCAGCAGTTTCCACCTGACAGGGAACACTGAAGCTTTCTTT
cdr3_aa: CASSFHLTGNTEAFF

j_call: TRBJ2-1
v_call: TRBV4-3
clone_size: few
d_call: TRBD2
cdr3_nt: TGCGCCAGCAGCCAATCCGCTAGCGGTATCTACAATGAGCAGTTCTTC
cdr3_aa: CASSQSASGIYNEQFF

j_call: TRBJ2-3
v_call: TRBV4-3
clone_size: few
d_call: TRBD1
cdr3_nt: TGCGCCAGCAGCCCCGACAGGGAGACAGATACGCAGTATTTT
cdr3_aa: CASSPDRETDTQYF

j_call: TRBJ2-3
v_call: TRBV7-8
clone_size: few
d_call: .
cdr3_nt: TGTGCCAGCAGCTTTCGGGGAACAGATACGCAGTATTTT
cdr3_aa: CASSFRGTDTQYF

j_call: TRBJ2-7
v_call: TRBV27
clone_size: few
d_call: .
cdr3_nt: TGTGCCAGCAGTTTCGGGACATCACCCTACGAGCAGTACTTC
cdr3_aa: CASSFGTSPYEQYF

j_call: TRBJ2-1
v_call: TRBV28
clone_size: .
d_call: TRBD1
cdr3_nt: TGTGCCAGCGAGTCTCCGGGACAGGGGGCCTACAATGAGCAGTTCTTC
cdr3_aa: CASESPGQGAYNEQFF

j_call: TRBJ1-2
v_call: TRBV6-5
clone_size: .
d_call: .
cdr3_nt: TGTGCCAGCAGTTACTCGTTATTGTCGGCGGACTATGGCTACACCTTC
cdr3_aa: CASSYSLLSADYGYTF

j_call: TRBJ2-4
v_call: TRBV2
clone_size: .
d_call: .
cdr3_nt: TGTGCCAGCAGTGAAGTCAGGGCAGCCAAAAACATTCAGTACTTC
cdr3_aa: CASSEVRAAKNIQYF

j_call: TRBJ2-1
v_call: TRBV30
clone_size: many
d_call: .
cdr3_nt: TGTGCCTGTAGGACCGGGATGAATGAGCAGTTCTTC
cdr3_aa: CACRTGMNEQFF

j_call: TRBJ2-7
v_call: TRBV5-1
clone_size: .
d_call: TRBD1
cdr3_nt: TGCGCCAGCAGCTCCTGGACAGGGCCATCCTACGAGCAGTACTTC
cdr3_aa: CASSSWTGPSYEQYF

j_call: TRBJ1-5
v_call: TRBV7-2
clone_size: few
d_call: .
cdr3_nt: TGTGCCAGCAGCTTAGCGAATGGCGGCCAGCCCCAGCATTTT
cdr3_aa: CASSLANGGQPQHF

j_call: TRBJ2-7
v_call: TRBV30
clone_size: .
d_call: TRBD2
cdr3_nt: TGTGCCTGGAGTGGGACTAGCGACGAGCAGTACTTC
cdr3_aa: CAWSGTSDEQYF

j_call: TRBJ2-7
v_call: TRBV11-2
clone_size: few
d_call: .
cdr3_nt: TGTGCCAGCAGCCACCGCCGGGACACCCTAGAGCAGTACTTC
cdr3_aa: CASSHRRDTLEQYF

j_call: TRBJ2-3
v_call: TRBV29-1
clone_size: few
d_call: TRBD1
cdr3_nt: TGCAGCGTTGACCGGGACAGGCTGCGAGATACGCAGTATTTT
cdr3_aa: CSVDRDRLRDTQYF

j_call: TRBJ2-1
v_call: TRBV25-1
clone_size: .
d_call: TRBD2
cdr3_nt: TGTGCCAGCACCCCGGGACTAGCGGGAAACAATGAGCAGTTCTTC
cdr3_aa: CASTPGLAGNNEQFF

j_call: TRBJ1-2
v_call: TRBV25-1
clone_size: few
d_call: TRBD1
cdr3_nt: TGTGCCAGCAGTGCTGATTGGACAGGGGACTATGGCTACACCTTC
cdr3_aa: CASSADWTGDYGYTF

j_call: TRBJ2-5
v_call: TRBV28
clone_size: .
d_call: TRBD1
cdr3_nt: TGTGCCAGCAGACGGACAGGGACGACAGGGACCCAGTACTTC
cdr3_aa: CASRRTGTTGTQYF

j_call: TRBJ1-2
v_call: TRBV29-1
clone_size: .
d_call: .
cdr3_nt: TGCAGCGTTGCGCATAGTAACTATGGCTACACCTTC
cdr3_aa: CSVAHSNYGYTF

j_call: TRBJ2-2
v_call: TRBV29-1
clone_size: few
d_call: TRBD1
cdr3_nt: TGCAGCGTAGGGGACAGGTACACCGGGGAGCTGTTTTTT
cdr3_aa: CSVGDRYTGELFF

j_call: TRBJ2-1
v_call: TRBV7-8
clone_size: few
d_call: TRBD2
cdr3_nt: TGTGCCAGCAGCTTAGTAGCGGGAGTTCTAGGCAATGAGCAGTTCTTC
cdr3_aa: CASSLVAGVLGNEQFF

j_call: TRBJ2-7
v_call: TRBV7-2
clone_size: .
d_call: TRBD2
cdr3_nt: TGTGCCAGCAGCTTAGTCCCTAGCGGGAGGCTCTACGAGCAGTACTTC
cdr3_aa: CASSLVPSGRLYEQYF